One sample yielded the 23 T cell receptor beta chains listed below, sequenced in a study of T-cell reconstitution after alpha-beta-depleted transplantation in children. Preparation of the TCRbeta library used unique molecular identifiers. Each CDR3 protein gets one entry after TCRdb re-called the PCR reads with MiXCR. The data hold 200,000 to 300,000 distinct CDR3 sequences, with roughly 8.2% observed a single time. This material consisted of PBMCs, mostly from graft donor cells, taken 180 days after TCRalphabeta/CD19-depleted stem cell transplant. These receptors originate from a male patient younger than 18 who had a stem cell transplant for acute lymphoblastic leukemia, so the T cells may come from the graft donor.

This clonotype has at least ten counts. The V gene is TRBV7-9, the J gene TRBJ2-5, with 7 positions matching TRBD1. The CDR3 is 14 amino acids. With 5 bases clipped from V and 5 bases from J, the junction kept 8 bases outside the gene matches. Germline V gene lookup returns CDR1 SEHNR and CDR2 FQNEAQ (reference sequence). For the CDR3, the DNA is TGTGCCAGCAGCCCGGGACAGTCGGTCGAGACCCAGTACTTC. It is translated as CASSPGQSVETQYF.

In regard to this clonotype: Being one base from a much bigger clone, this may be a read error. The chain combines TRBV7-2 with TRBJ2-1, with 7 bases aligning to TRBD2. The V gene's germline CDR1 is SGHTA and CDR2 FQGNSA. This CDR3 contains 13 residues. Written as DNA, the CDR3 is TGTGCCGGCAGCGCGAAGCGGGGCCTTGAGCAGTTCTTC. Residues: CAGSAKRGLEQFF.

In its sample, this clonotype was seen many times. The V and J genes are TRBV5-1 and TRBJ1-4; D possibly corresponds to TRBD1 (5 bases). The germline V and J ends were trimmed by 4 bases and 7 bases, with 17 bases remaining between them. Per germline, CDR1 SGHRS and CDR2 YFSETQ. CDR3 length equals 15 residues. The CDR3 loop is CASSPREFSTEKLFF. The CDR3 bases are TGCGCCAGCAGCCCCAGGGAGTTTTCGACTGAAAAACTGTTTTTT.

This clonotype was picked up many times. The rearrangement uses TRBV7-6 and TRBJ2-7; D is unclear. V was trimmed by 3 bases and J by 2 bases, leaving 14 bases between them. This CDR3 has 15 amino acids. CDR1 SGHVS and CDR2 FNYEAQ come from the germline V gene. As DNA, the CDR3 is TGTGCCAGCAGCTTCTCTCCGGACGGTCCCTACGAGCAGTACTTC. Protein product: CASSFSPDGPYEQYF. The entire variable domain, with the rest obtained from reference TRBV7-6 and TRBJ2-7, is as follows: GAGVSQSPRYKVTKRGQDVALRCDPISGHVSLYWYRQALGQGPEFLTYFNYEAQQDKSGLPNDRFSAERPEGSISTLTIQRTEQRDSAMYRCASSFSPDGPYEQYFGPGTRLTVT.

This clonotype has only one observation. A junction boundary mismatches the germline segment, possibly from a read error. The CDR3 reads CASAPGRWQENQYF. The CDR3 region has the DNA TGTGCCAGCGCTCCAGGGAGGTGGCAAGAGAACCAGTACTTC. The V gene is TRBV28, the J gene TRBJ2-5, with D possibly matching TRBD2 (6 bases). Looked up from germline, CDR1 is MDHEN and CDR2 is SYDVKM. The CDR3 runs to 14 residues.

This clonotype was seen ten or more times. The J gene is TRBJ1-3, the V gene TRBV20-1; the match to TRBD1 covers 7 bases. This CDR3 contains 13 residues. The V and J ends lost 6 bases and 3 bases, in that order; junction bases with no gene match: 5. CDR1 is DFQATT and CDR2 is SNEGSKA in the germline V gene (reference sequence). The CDR3 DNA follows: TGCAGTGCCGAAGACAGGGTTGGAAACACCATATATTTT. Amino acids: CSAEDRVGNTIYF.

The chain couples TRBV4-2 to TRBJ1-5; D gene uncertain. Trimming removed 0 bases at V and 7 bases at J, with 13 bases between. The CDR3 runs 15 residues. The germline CDR1 and CDR2 sequences are LGHNA and YNFKEQ. The CDR3 here is CASSQELSPGQPQHF. For the CDR3, the DNA is TGTGCCAGCAGCCAAGAGCTTTCGCCGGGGCAGCCCCAGCATTTT.

This clonotype was detected ten times or more. The chain employs TRBV4-3 and TRBJ1-2; a possible D gene is TRBD1 (6 bases). Germline lookup yields CDR1 LGHNA and CDR2 YSLEER. This CDR3 spans 15 amino acids. The ends were cut back, 3 bases at V and 3 bases at J, with 14 bases in the middle. CDR3: CASSHRTVGYYGYTF. The CDR3 coding sequence is TGCGCCAGCAGCCATCGGACAGTTGGGTACTATGGCTACACCTTC.

This clonotype occurred many times. J is TRBJ1-2 and V is TRBV20-1, with D perhaps matching TRBD1 (6 bases). Germline lookup yields CDR1 DFQATT and CDR2 SNEGSKA (reference sequence). Trimming cost V 3 bases and J 4 bases, with 12 bases left between them. The CDR3 spans 13 residues. The CDR3, as DNA: TGCAGTGCTAGGGAAGACAGGTTCTATGGCTACACCTTC. Its protein is CSAREDRFYGYTF.

This clonotype was picked up many times. CDR3 sequence reads: CASSPGLRKYF. For the CDR3, the DNA is TGTGCCAGCAGTCCCGGACTACGGAAGTATTTT. V gene TRBV6-2 or TRBV6-3 combines with J gene TRBJ2-3, with D possibly TRBD2 on 6 matching bases. V was pared by 5 bases and J by 13 bases, with 13 bases between. This CDR3 is 11 amino acids long. Germline loops: CDR1 MNHEY, CDR2 SVGEGT.

This clonotype was seen ten or more times. The rearrangement joins TRBV25-1 to TRBJ2-3; the D call may be TRBD1 or TRBD2 (6 bases each). Germline V CDR1 and CDR2: MGHDK, SYGVNS. CDR3 size: 16 residues. V lost 2 bases and J 2 bases, leaving 14 bases between the germline ends. CDR3 protein: CASSEGGGILTDTQYF. The CDR3 nucleotides are TGTGCCAGCAGTGAAGGAGGGGGGATCCTCACAGATACGCAGTATTTT.

This clonotype was seen at least ten times. The chain carries TRBV4-2 and TRBJ2-5; perhaps TRBD2 as D (6 bases). The CDR3 runs 13 residues. V lost 2 bases to trimming and J lost 4 bases, with 8 bases between them. The germline V gene encodes CDR1 LGHNA and CDR2 YNFKEQ. The CDR3 spells CASSQQEGETQYF. The CDR3 bases are TGTGCCAGCAGCCAACAGGAGGGAGAGACCCAGTACTTC.

V gene TRBV18 combines with J gene TRBJ2-3; D remains unclear. V was pared by 0 bases and J by 14 bases, with 21 bases between. CDR1 and CDR2 (germline): KGHSH, LQKENI. This CDR3 region has 15 residues. The CDR3: CASSPPAGPSASGYF. The CDR3 nucleotides are TGTGCCAGCTCACCACCTGCAGGCCCCAGCGCAAGTGGGTATTTT.

V is TRBV3-1 and J is TRBJ1-2; D might be TRBD1 (5 bases). The V gene's germline CDR1 is LGHDT and CDR2 YNNKEL (reference sequence). V was cut by 1 base and J by 2 bases, with 11 bases left in between. The CDR3 loop spans 15 amino acids. The CDR3 reads CASSQGTRWNYGYTF. The CDR3 coding sequence is TGTGCCAGCAGCCAAGGGACAAGGTGGAACTATGGCTACACCTTC. Supplemented by reference TRBV3-1 and TRBJ1-2, the full variable domain reads DTAVSQTPKYLVTQMGNDKSIKCEQNLGHDTMYWYKQDSKKFLKIMFSYNNKELIINETVPNRFSPKSPDKAHLNLHINSLELGDSAVYFCASSQGTRWNYGYTFGSGTRLTVV.

The chain links TRBV10-3 to TRBJ1-3; 9 nucleotides match TRBD1. Per the germline V gene, CDR1 is ENHRY and CDR2 is SYGVKD. After removal of 10 bases from V and 0 bases from J, the junction contained 4 bases not matched to a gene. CDR3 length: 14 amino acids. As DNA, the CDR3 is TGTGCCACAGGGACAGGGAGCTCTGGAAACACCATATATTTT. It translates to CATGTGSSGNTIYF.

This clonotype was detected many times. The chain employs TRBV7-9 and TRBJ1-1; D might be TRBD1 (6 bases). Germline V gives CDR1 SEHNR, CDR2 FQNEAQ (reference sequence). CDR3 length: 15 amino acids. V dropped 1 base and J dropped 7 bases, with 16 bases sitting between them. CDR3: CASSLEPGGRIEAFF. DNA of the CDR3: TGTGCCAGCAGCTTAGAGCCCGGGGGCAGGATTGAAGCTTTCTTT.

This clonotype was recorded at least ten times. The V and J genes are TRBV28 and TRBJ2-5; D tentatively reads TRBD1 or TRBD2 (5 bases each). The CDR3 is 13 amino acids. Germline V gene lookup returns CDR1 MDHEN and CDR2 SYDVKM. V was clipped by 0 bases and J by 8 bases, with 10 bases between them. Written as DNA, the CDR3 is TGTGCCAGCAGTTTATGGAGGGGAGAAACCCAGTACTTC. This codes for CASSLWRGETQYF.

The genes are TRBV7-9 and TRBJ2-7; D uncertain. The germline CDR1 and CDR2 sequences are SEHNR and FQNEAQ (reference sequence). Trimming stripped 4 bases from V and 4 bases from J, with 8 bases between. The CDR3 totals 12 residues. CDR3 loop: CASSYDTYEQYF. CDR3 bases: TGTGCCAGCAGCTACGACACTTACGAGCAGTACTTC. Full variable domain (remainder filled in from reference TRBV7-9 and TRBJ2-7): DTGVSQNPRHKITKRGQNVTFRCDPISEHNRLYWYRQTLGQGPEFLTYFQNEAQLEKSRLLSDRFSAERPKGSFSTLEIQRTEQGDSAMYLCASSYDTYEQYFGPGTRLTVT.

This clonotype was recorded at least ten times. This chain connects TRBV6-5 to TRBJ2-1, with TRBD1 matching over 10 bases. CDR3 length equals 17 residues. Germline V lookup: CDR1 MNHEY, CDR2 SVGAGI. Germline trimming cut 0 bases from V and 9 bases from J; bases unmatched to any gene: 11. CDR3 sequence (DNA): TGTGCCAGCAGTTACTCGTTGACAGGGGGCTGGGGGGGTGAGCAGTTCTTC. This codes for CASSYSLTGGWGGEQFF.

A few counts support this clonotype. V and J are TRBV18 and TRBJ2-1, with 13 bases that match TRBD2. The CDR3 has 15 residues. Unmatched junction bases numbered 6, after V lost 11 bases and J lost 2 bases. Germline V gene data show CDR1 as KGHSH and CDR2 as LQKENI. This chain's CDR3 is CAGRTSGSPYNEQFF. The CDR3 nucleotides read TGTGCCGGCAGGACTAGCGGGAGCCCCTACAATGAGCAGTTCTTC.

The chain recombines TRBV10-1 with TRBJ2-7, with 7 bases that match TRBD1. V was pared by 8 bases and J by 0 bases, with 10 bases of the junction left unmatched. Germline CDR1 is WNHNN and CDR2 is SYGVQD (reference sequence). This CDR3 comprises 15 residues. CDR3 sequence reads: CASGPRQGSSYEQYF. The CDR3 nucleotides are TGCGCCAGCGGCCCCCGACAGGGAAGCTCCTACGAGCAGTACTTC.

This clonotype was observed at least ten times. This chain joins TRBV5-1 and TRBJ1-1, with D maybe TRBD1 (6 bases). The CDR3 contains 13 residues. CDR1 and CDR2 (germline): SGHRS, YFSETQ. V dropped 0 bases and J dropped 7 bases, with 10 bases sitting between them. This chain's CDR3 is CASSLGAGVEAFF. The CDR3 nucleotides are TGCGCCAGCAGCTTGGGGGCAGGGGTTGAAGCTTTCTTT.

This clonotype was observed many times. CDR3 region: CASSLDGLGDTQYF. CDR3 DNA sequence: TGTGCCAGCAGTTTAGATGGCCTGGGGGATACGCAGTATTTT. V and J are TRBV12-3 or TRBV12-4 and TRBJ2-3; D unresolved. There are 14 residues in the CDR3. V shed 1 base and J shed 6 bases, with 11 bases lying between them.